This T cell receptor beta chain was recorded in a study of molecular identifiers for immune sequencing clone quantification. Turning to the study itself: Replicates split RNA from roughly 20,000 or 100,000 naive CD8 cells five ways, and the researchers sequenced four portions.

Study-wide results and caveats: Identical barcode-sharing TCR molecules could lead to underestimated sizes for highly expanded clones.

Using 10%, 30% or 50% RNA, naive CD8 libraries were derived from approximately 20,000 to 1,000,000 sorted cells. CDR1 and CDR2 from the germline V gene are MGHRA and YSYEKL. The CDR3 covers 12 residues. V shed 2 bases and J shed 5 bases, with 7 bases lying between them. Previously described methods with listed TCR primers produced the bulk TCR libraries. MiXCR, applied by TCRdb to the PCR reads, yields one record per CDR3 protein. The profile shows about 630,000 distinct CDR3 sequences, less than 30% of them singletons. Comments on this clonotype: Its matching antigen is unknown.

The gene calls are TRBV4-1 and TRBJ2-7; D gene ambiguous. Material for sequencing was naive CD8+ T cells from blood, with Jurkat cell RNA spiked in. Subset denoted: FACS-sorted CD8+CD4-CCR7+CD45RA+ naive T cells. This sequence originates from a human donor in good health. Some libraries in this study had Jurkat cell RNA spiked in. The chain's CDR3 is CASSQLGDEQYF. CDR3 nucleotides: TGCGCCAGCAGCCAACTAGGCGACGAGCAGTACTTC.